This T cell receptor (beta chain) was identified during a study of blood T cell repertoires in COVID-19. Study details: The United States, Italy and Spain supplied acute and convalescent COVID-19 samples. From T cells, B-cell-depleted T cells, or PBMCs came the material, which was cDNA or gDNA.

TCRdb's table, derived via immunoSEQ multiplex PCR, lists solely in-frame clones and lacks some. In the table there are under 45,000 clones, over 70% of which are singletons. What was sequenced was peripheral blood. The source of this sequence is an elderly man with active COVID-19.

The CDR3 DNA reads as TGTGCCAGCAGTTTCTTTGGGGCCAACGTCCTGACTTTC. Its protein is CASSFFGANVLTF. The rearrangement links TRBV27 to TRBJ2-6; D is unclear. Trimming took off 3 bases at V and 3 bases at J, with 3 bases between the two ends. Germline lookup yields CDR1 MNHEY and CDR2 SMNVEV (reference sequence). CDR3 length: 13 residues.